This is a list of T cell receptor beta chains from one sample in a study of OX40 agonist ivuxolimab in advanced cancers. This table comes from immunoSEQ multiplex PCR, and its TCRdb copy is limited to in-frame clones, with some not included. The sample yields some 60,000 clones, 70% to 90% seen once. The source material was CD4+ or CD8+ T cells sorted from blood, sampled in a trial of the OX40 agonist ivuxolimab. The receptors come from an adult with an advanced solid tumor such as melanoma, head and neck, liver or kidney cancer. CDR3s leave out the opening cysteine and the closing phenylalanine or tryptophan. The order of the fields is D gene, V gene, CDR3 protein. D genes are given only for firm matches.

>-|TRBV5-5
ASSLIGTQNTGELF
>-|TRBV20-1
SARVGYEQY
>-|TRBV30
ACQDRQREKLF
>-|TRBV2
ASRGSMRGNQPQH
>TRBD1|TRBV11-2
ASSLVAQGAIRGYT
>TRBD1|TRBV2
ASLRDRDNSPLH
>TRBD2|TRBV7-9
ASSFRTSGETTDTQY
>TRBD2|TRBV6-5
ATRGLAGTYEQY
>TRBD1|TRBV4-1
ASSQGQGYRTAEAF
>-|TRBV7-9
ASSVGIFGSPLH
>-|TRBV19
ASSMTPPGPQH
>TRBD1|TRBV27
ASSFGTGPVNTGELF
>-|TRBV2
ASSRRGGAGETQY
>-|TRBV5-1
ASSLNTVINSPLH
>-|TRBV6-1
ASSENESREQY
>-|TRBV9
ASSANIRRTEAF
>-|TRBV25-1
ATLGVGITEAF
>TRBD2|TRBV6-6
ASSPGLAVNEQF
>-|TRBV5-5
ASSEQGANIQY